This T cell receptor beta chain is from a study of naive and memory T cell subsets. Both TRBC1 and TRBC2 were covered by a beta constant-region primer of two equimolar oligonucleotides. MiXCR, applied by TCRdb to the UMI-ligation and nested PCR reads, yields one record per CDR3 protein. The sample lists 140,000 to 150,000 distinct CDR3 sequences, about a sixth occurring once. A note on this clonotype: Antigen specificity is unknown.

Study observations and caveats: Diversity fell and Gini index rose from naive through CM, EM, EMRA.

The CDR3 runs 15 residues. Germline-derived CDR1 and CDR2 are SGHTA and FQGNSA. Trimming took 3 bases from V and 2 from J; bases not matched to a gene: 3. The sequence was obtained from a human donor in good health. The sequencing input was naive CD4+ T cells from blood. This sequence joins TRBV7-2 and TRBJ2-2; TRBD2 agrees at 7 bases. In nucleotides, the CDR3 is TGTGCCAGCAGCTTCGGGAGGTATAACACCGGGGAGCTGTTTTTT. Its protein is CASSFGRYNTGELFF.